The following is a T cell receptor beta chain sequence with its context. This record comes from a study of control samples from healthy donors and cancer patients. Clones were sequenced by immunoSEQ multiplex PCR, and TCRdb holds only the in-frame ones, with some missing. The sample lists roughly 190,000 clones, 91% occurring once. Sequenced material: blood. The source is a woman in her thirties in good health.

CDR3 region: CASSPEETQYF. The CDR3 coding sequence is TGTGCCAGCAGTCCAGAAGAGACCCAGTACTTC. The genes are TRBV2 and TRBJ2-5; D not resolved. V was trimmed by 5 bases and J by 3 bases, leaving 4 bases between them. This CDR3 is built from 11 residues. CDR1 is SNHLY, CDR2 FYNNEI, per germline.